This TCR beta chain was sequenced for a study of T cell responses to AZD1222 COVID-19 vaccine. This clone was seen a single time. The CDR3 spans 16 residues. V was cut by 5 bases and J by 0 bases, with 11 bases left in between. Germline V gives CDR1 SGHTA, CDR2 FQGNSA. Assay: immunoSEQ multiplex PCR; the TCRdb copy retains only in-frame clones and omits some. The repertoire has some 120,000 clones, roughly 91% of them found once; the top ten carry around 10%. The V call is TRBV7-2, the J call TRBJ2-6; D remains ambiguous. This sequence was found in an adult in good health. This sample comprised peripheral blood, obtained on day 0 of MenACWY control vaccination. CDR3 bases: TGTGCCAGCAGCCCCTGGACGTCCTCTGGGGCCAACGTCCTGACTTTC. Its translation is CASSPWTSSGANVLTF.